This is a list of T cell receptor beta chains from one sample in a study of beta chain features in type 1 diabetes. Repertoires were generated with immunoSEQ multiplex PCR, while TCRdb's copy carries only in-frame clones and drops some. The sample yields about 360,000 clones, around 12% seen once. The sequencing sample was made of naive CD4+ T cells from blood. The receptors stem from a man aged 18 to 29 in good health. CDR3s include the opening cysteine and the closing phenylalanine or tryptophan. Fields, in order: clone size, V gene, J gene, D gene, CDR3 protein, CDR3 DNA. A D gene is named only where the DNA matches it firmly. The listing skips clone size in some rows; elsewhere it reads once, few, many or a size class.

clone size: .
V gene: TRBV30
J gene: TRBJ2-3
D gene: .
CDR3 protein: CAYRVLSTDTQYF
CDR3 DNA: TGTGCCTACAGGGTGTTAAGCACAGATACGCAGTATTTT

clone size: .
V gene: TRBV7-9
J gene: TRBJ2-3
D gene: .
CDR3 protein: CASSPGSGITDTQYF
CDR3 DNA: TGTGCCAGCAGCCCAGGTAGCGGTATCACAGATACGCAGTATTTT

clone size: .
V gene: TRBV29-1
J gene: TRBJ1-2
D gene: .
CDR3 protein: CSVEEMPGEEGYTF
CDR3 DNA: TGCAGCGTTGAAGAGATGCCGGGGGAGGAGGGCTACACCTTC

clone size: few
V gene: TRBV5-6
J gene: TRBJ2-7
D gene: .
CDR3 protein: CASSLGISSYEQYF
CDR3 DNA: TGTGCCAGCAGCCTCGGGATTTCGTCCTACGAGCAGTACTTC

clone size: .
V gene: TRBV7-9
J gene: TRBJ2-1
D gene: .
CDR3 protein: CASSLEPAVFEQFF
CDR3 DNA: TGTGCCAGCAGCTTAGAACCCGCAGTATTCGAGCAGTTCTTC

clone size: .
V gene: TRBV7-2
J gene: TRBJ2-3
D gene: TRBD2
CDR3 protein: CASSQGLAGDTQYF
CDR3 DNA: TGTGCCAGCAGCCAGGGACTAGCGGGAGATACGCAGTATTTT

clone size: .
V gene: TRBV2
J gene: TRBJ2-1
D gene: TRBD2
CDR3 protein: CASSMRTSGRWNEQFF
CDR3 DNA: TGTGCCAGCAGTATGCGGACTAGCGGGAGATGGAATGAGCAGTTCTTC

clone size: .
V gene: TRBV7-3
J gene: TRBJ2-2
D gene: TRBD2
CDR3 protein: CASSSTSGGANTGELFF
CDR3 DNA: TGTGCCAGCAGCTCGACTAGCGGGGGTGCGAACACCGGGGAGCTGTTTTTT

clone size: few
V gene: TRBV9
J gene: TRBJ2-5
D gene: TRBD2
CDR3 protein: CASSTHGGREETQYF
CDR3 DNA: TGTGCCAGCAGCACCCATGGCGGGAGGGAAGAGACCCAGTACTTC

clone size: few
V gene: TRBV5-1
J gene: TRBJ2-5
D gene: .
CDR3 protein: CASSLLQGETQYF
CDR3 DNA: TGCGCCAGCAGCTTGTTGCAGGGGGAGACCCAGTACTTC

clone size: .
V gene: TRBV4-1
J gene: TRBJ2-6
D gene: .
CDR3 protein: CASSPLTGTGANVLTF
CDR3 DNA: TGCGCCAGCAGTCCGCTGACAGGTACTGGGGCCAACGTCCTGACTTTC

clone size: .
V gene: TRBV19
J gene: TRBJ1-5
D gene: .
CDR3 protein: CASGGVQPQHF
CDR3 DNA: TGTGCCAGCGGCGGGGTTCAGCCCCAGCATTTT

clone size: .
V gene: TRBV11-3
J gene: TRBJ2-7
D gene: .
CDR3 protein: CASSPGGGPPYEQYF
CDR3 DNA: TGTGCCAGCAGCCCTGGAGGAGGGCCTCCCTACGAGCAGTACTTC

clone size: few
V gene: TRBV30
J gene: TRBJ2-3
D gene: TRBD2
CDR3 protein: CAWSGRLAGVGTQYF
CDR3 DNA: TGTGCCTGGAGTGGAAGACTAGCGGGAGTAGGTACGCAGTATTTT

clone size: .
V gene: TRBV29-1
J gene: TRBJ2-1
D gene: TRBD2
CDR3 protein: CSVDLSGALNEQFF
CDR3 DNA: TGCAGCGTTGATCTTAGCGGGGCTTTGAATGAGCAGTTCTTC

clone size: few
V gene: TRBV11-1
J gene: TRBJ2-1
D gene: TRBD2
CDR3 protein: CASRLAETINEQFF
CDR3 DNA: TGTGCCAGCCGACTAGCGGAGACAATCAATGAGCAGTTCTTC

clone size: .
V gene: TRBV27
J gene: TRBJ2-1
D gene: TRBD2
CDR3 protein: CASRAGGWIEQFF
CDR3 DNA: TGTGCCAGTAGGGCGGGGGGGTGGATTGAGCAGTTCTTC

clone size: few
V gene: TRBV19
J gene: TRBJ1-1
D gene: TRBD1
CDR3 protein: CASSLRQGSEAFF
CDR3 DNA: TGTGCCAGTAGTCTTCGACAGGGGTCTGAAGCTTTCTTT

clone size: .
V gene: TRBV19
J gene: TRBJ2-7
D gene: .
CDR3 protein: CASSIDGGTYEQYF
CDR3 DNA: TGTGCCAGTAGTATAGACGGCGGGACCTACGAGCAGTACTTC

clone size: .
V gene: TRBV2
J gene: TRBJ1-4
D gene: .
CDR3 protein: CASSRGGPFGQEKLFF
CDR3 DNA: TGTGCCAGCAGTAGAGGAGGACCTTTCGGCCAGGAAAAACTGTTTTTT

clone size: .
V gene: TRBV27
J gene: TRBJ1-2
D gene: .
CDR3 protein: CASSSSRSSGYGYTF
CDR3 DNA: TGTGCCAGCAGTTCCTCACGGAGCTCGGGCTATGGCTACACCTTC

clone size: .
V gene: TRBV7-9
J gene: TRBJ2-7
D gene: .
CDR3 protein: CASSPSTGVLYEQYF
CDR3 DNA: TGTGCCAGCAGCCCGTCGACAGGAGTACTCTACGAGCAGTACTTC

clone size: .
V gene: TRBV9
J gene: TRBJ2-7
D gene: TRBD1
CDR3 protein: CASSPTGGSYEQYF
CDR3 DNA: TGTGCCAGCAGCCCGACAGGGGGCTCCTACGAGCAGTACTTC

clone size: .
V gene: TRBV18
J gene: TRBJ1-4
D gene: TRBD1
CDR3 protein: CASSPYRGSEKLFF
CDR3 DNA: TGTGCCAGCTCACCATACAGGGGCTCGGAAAAACTGTTTTTT

clone size: .
V gene: TRBV5-6
J gene: TRBJ1-2
D gene: .
CDR3 protein: CASSRGGGAGWDGYTF
CDR3 DNA: TGTGCCAGCAGCCGCGGGGGCGGTGCCGGTTGGGATGGCTACACCTTC

clone size: .
V gene: TRBV29-1
J gene: TRBJ1-2
D gene: .
CDR3 protein: CSVGSGNYGYTF
CDR3 DNA: TGCAGCGTTGGGTCAGGGAACTATGGCTACACCTTC

clone size: .
V gene: TRBV19
J gene: TRBJ1-2
D gene: TRBD1
CDR3 protein: CASSIGTDNYGYTF
CDR3 DNA: TGTGCCAGTAGTATTGGGACAGACAACTATGGCTACACCTTC

clone size: .
V gene: TRBV18
J gene: TRBJ2-7
D gene: TRBD2
CDR3 protein: CASSPSGVSSYEQYF
CDR3 DNA: TGTGCCAGCTCACCCAGCGGGGTTTCTTCCTACGAGCAGTACTTC

clone size: .
V gene: TRBV11-2
J gene: TRBJ2-7
D gene: .
CDR3 protein: CASSLGRENLYEQYF
CDR3 DNA: TGTGCCAGCAGCTTGGGCAGGGAAAACCTCTACGAGCAGTACTTC

clone size: .
V gene: TRBV20-1
J gene: TRBJ2-5
D gene: .
CDR3 protein: CSARRETQYF
CDR3 DNA: TGCAGTGCCAGGAGGGAGACCCAGTACTTC

clone size: .
V gene: TRBV7-2
J gene: TRBJ2-2
D gene: TRBD1
CDR3 protein: CASSRHGQGWTGELFF
CDR3 DNA: TGTGCCAGCAGCCGCCATGGACAGGGTTGGACCGGGGAGCTGTTTTTT

clone size: few
V gene: TRBV5-4
J gene: TRBJ2-2
D gene: TRBD1
CDR3 protein: CASSLAVTGSNTGELFF
CDR3 DNA: TGTGCCAGCAGCTTGGCAGTGACAGGGTCAAACACCGGGGAGCTGTTTTTT

clone size: .
V gene: TRBV28
J gene: TRBJ2-1
D gene: TRBD1
CDR3 protein: CASSLPGQGGNEQFF
CDR3 DNA: TGTGCCAGCAGTCTTCCGGGACAGGGGGGAAATGAGCAGTTCTTC

clone size: few
V gene: TRBV19
J gene: TRBJ2-7
D gene: TRBD1
CDR3 protein: CASSPRTGDYEQYF
CDR3 DNA: TGTGCCAGTAGTCCCCGGACAGGGGACTACGAGCAGTACTTC

clone size: .
V gene: TRBV27
J gene: TRBJ1-2
D gene: .
CDR3 protein: CASSPEQTYGYTF
CDR3 DNA: TGTGCCAGCTCGCCAGAACAGACGTATGGCTACACCTTC

clone size: .
V gene: TRBV18
J gene: TRBJ2-1
D gene: TRBD1
CDR3 protein: CASSPDRSYNEQFF
CDR3 DNA: TGTGCCAGCTCACCGGACAGGAGCTACAATGAGCAGTTCTTC